This T cell receptor (beta chain) was sequenced during a study of molecular identifiers for immune sequencing clone quantification. Turning to the study itself: In replicates, RNA from around 20,000 or 100,000 naive CD8 cells was divided five ways and four parts were sequenced.

This clonotype came up many times. TCRdb processed the PCR reads anew with MiXCR; each CDR3 protein has one entry. The top ten clones hold about 0.8% of a sample with about 510,000 distinct CDR3 sequences, roughly 23% of them seen once. The germline V gene has CDR1 MDHEN and CDR2 SYDVKM. CDR3 length: 16 residues. The V gene lost 6 bases and the J gene lost 2 bases, with 18 bases spanning the gap. This sequence originates from a human donor in good health. Some libraries in this study had Jurkat cell RNA spiked in. This chain links TRBV28 with TRBJ2-3; TRBD2 might be the D (6 bases). Sequenced sample: naive CD8+ T cells from blood, with Jurkat cell RNA spiked in. The subset was: FACS-sorted CD8+CD4-CCR7+CD45RA+ naive T cells. The CDR3 sequence is CASSNSGPVHTDTQYF. The CDR3, as DNA: TGTGCCAGCAGCAATAGCGGCCCAGTACACACAGATACGCAGTATTTT.